This T cell receptor (beta chain) was profiled in a study of T cell responses to AZD1222 COVID-19 vaccine. Study-wide context: Researchers grouped second doses given at about 4 or about 12 weeks into one pool. Points from the study as a whole: Spike-specific TCRs gained breadth and depth after people received two AZD1222 doses.

On this clone itself: Its cognate antigen is unknown.

CDR1 is MNHEY and CDR2 is SMNVEV in the germline V gene (reference sequence). The V and J ends lost 0 bases and 6 bases, in that order; junction bases with no gene match: 5. The CDR3 sequence is 16 residues long. Assay used: immunoSEQ multiplex PCR; TCRdb lists only in-frame clones, some missing. There are 130,000 or so clones in the sample; approximately 83% occur only once, and about 8.6% lies in the top ten. Sequencing was performed on peripheral blood, taken on day 0 of AZD1222 vaccination. V and J are TRBV27 and TRBJ1-5; 10 bases are a match to TRBD1. The receptor's source is an adult in good health. The CDR3 nucleotides are TGTGCCAGCAGTTTATCGACAGGGGGCTGGGGTCAGCCCCAGCATTTT. It specifies CASSLSTGGWGQPQHF.